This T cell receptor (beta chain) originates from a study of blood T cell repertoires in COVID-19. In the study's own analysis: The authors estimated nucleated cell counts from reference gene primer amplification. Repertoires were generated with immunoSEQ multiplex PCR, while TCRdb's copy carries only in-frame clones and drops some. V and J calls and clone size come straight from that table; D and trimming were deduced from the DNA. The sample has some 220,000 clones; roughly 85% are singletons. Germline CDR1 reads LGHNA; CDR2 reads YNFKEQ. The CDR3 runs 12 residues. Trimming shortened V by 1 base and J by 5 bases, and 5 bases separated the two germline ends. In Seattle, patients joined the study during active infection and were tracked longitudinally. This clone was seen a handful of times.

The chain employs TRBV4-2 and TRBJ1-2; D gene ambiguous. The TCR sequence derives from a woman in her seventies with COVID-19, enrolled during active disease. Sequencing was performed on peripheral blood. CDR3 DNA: TGTGCCAGCAGCCAAGCCGGTTATGGCTACACCTTC. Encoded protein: CASSQAGYGYTF.